The rows below give T cell receptor beta chains drawn from one sample of a study of T-cell memory formation after mild COVID-19. Each CDR3 protein is one row after TCRdb ran MiXCR on the 5' RACE reads. This repertoire shows roughly 320,000 distinct CDR3 sequences, 25% to 30% found once; its top ten account for around an eighth. What was sequenced was PBMCs or a T cell subset sorted from them (not recorded which). The receptors come from an adult woman who had mild COVID-19 (a few samples of this study predate the infection). Cell type and time point are not known. Both conserved end residues are part of each CDR3. The order of the fields is clone size, J gene, V gene, D gene, CDR3 DNA, CDR3 protein. The D gene is left open where the match is weak. Size is omitted from some rows. Given values are once, few, many or a class for expanded clones.

clone size: NA
J gene: TRBJ2-5
V gene: TRBV6-6
D gene: TRBD2
CDR3 DNA: TGTGCCAGCAGTTGGACTAGCGGGAGGGTGGGAGAGACCCAGTACTTC
CDR3 protein: CASSWTSGRVGETQYF

clone size: NA
J gene: TRBJ2-3
V gene: TRBV12-3/TRBV12-4
D gene: NA
CDR3 DNA: TGTGCCCTCGGGGGATTGGGCACAGATACGCAGTATTTT
CDR3 protein: CALGGLGTDTQYF

clone size: few
J gene: TRBJ2-7
V gene: TRBV4-3
D gene: NA
CDR3 DNA: TGCGCCAGCAGCCAAACAGGGATCCCCTCCTACGAGCAGTACTTC
CDR3 protein: CASSQTGIPSYEQYF

clone size: many
J gene: TRBJ2-3
V gene: TRBV7-2
D gene: NA
CDR3 DNA: TGTGCCAGCAGCTTAGTTGGTCGGGGAAGCAGTCCGCAGTATTTT
CDR3 protein: CASSLVGRGSSPQYF

clone size: NA
J gene: TRBJ2-7
V gene: TRBV11-3
D gene: NA
CDR3 DNA: TGTGCCAGCAGCAAGACCCGCTACGAGCAGTACTTC
CDR3 protein: CASSKTRYEQYF

clone size: few
J gene: TRBJ2-7
V gene: TRBV20-1
D gene: NA
CDR3 DNA: TGCAGTGCTGGGCGCTCCTACGAGCAGTACTTC
CDR3 protein: CSAGRSYEQYF

clone size: NA
J gene: TRBJ2-7
V gene: TRBV10-3
D gene: TRBD1
CDR3 DNA: TGTGCCATCAGTGAGCCCCAGGGGGCGAGAGCCTACGAGCAGTACTTC
CDR3 protein: CAISEPQGARAYEQYF

clone size: NA
J gene: TRBJ2-1
V gene: TRBV4-2
D gene: TRBD2
CDR3 DNA: TGTGCCAGCAGCCTAGCGGGAGGAACGGGCAATGAGCAGTTCTTC
CDR3 protein: CASSLAGGTGNEQFF

clone size: once
J gene: TRBJ1-2
V gene: TRBV4-1
D gene: NA
CDR3 DNA: TGCGCCAGCAGCCAAGAGAGGGGGGCGGGCTATGGCTACACCTTC
CDR3 protein: CASSQERGAGYGYTF

clone size: NA
J gene: TRBJ2-7
V gene: TRBV14
D gene: NA
CDR3 DNA: TGTGCCAGCAGCCAACGTCCCACAGTGGCCTACGAGCAGTACTTC
CDR3 protein: CASSQRPTVAYEQYF

clone size: NA
J gene: TRBJ2-7
V gene: TRBV12-3/TRBV12-4
D gene: TRBD1
CDR3 DNA: TGTGCCAGCAGTTCTACCGGGACAGGGGTCTACGAGCAGTACTTC
CDR3 protein: CASSSTGTGVYEQYF

clone size: few
J gene: TRBJ1-1
V gene: TRBV5-6
D gene: NA
CDR3 DNA: TGTGCCAGCAGCAATCTCTACACTGAAGCTTTCTTT
CDR3 protein: CASSNLYTEAFF

clone size: NA
J gene: TRBJ2-1
V gene: TRBV3-1
D gene: NA
CDR3 DNA: TGTGCCAGCAGCCAAGGTTTTGGGAGACTATTTAATGAGCAGTTCTTC
CDR3 protein: CASSQGFGRLFNEQFF

clone size: few
J gene: TRBJ2-3
V gene: TRBV21-1
D gene: NA
CDR3 DNA: TGTGCCTCCCTAGTCAAGCAGGTAGTAAACACAGATACGCAGTATTTT
CDR3 protein: CASLVKQVVNTDTQYF

clone size: NA
J gene: TRBJ1-5
V gene: TRBV4-1
D gene: TRBD1
CDR3 DNA: TGCGCCAGCAGCCAAGATTCGGCAGGGGGCGCGAGGAGAAGCAATCAGCCCCAGCATTTT
CDR3 protein: CASSQDSAGGARRSNQPQHF

clone size: few
J gene: TRBJ1-1
V gene: TRBV21-1
D gene: NA
CDR3 DNA: TGTGCCAGCAACCTAAGACAGGGGGCTAACACTGAAGCTTTCTTT
CDR3 protein: CASNLRQGANTEAFF

clone size: NA
J gene: TRBJ2-1
V gene: TRBV7-6
D gene: TRBD1
CDR3 DNA: TGTGCCAGCAGCGGGCGGACAGGACTGAGGAATGAGCAGTTCTTC
CDR3 protein: CASSGRTGLRNEQFF

clone size: NA
J gene: TRBJ1-1
V gene: TRBV11-3
D gene: TRBD1
CDR3 DNA: TGTGCCAGCAGCTCGGACAGGGCAAGGGTCGGGAGGGAAGCTTTCTTT
CDR3 protein: CASSSDRARVGREAFF

clone size: NA
J gene: TRBJ1-1
V gene: TRBV7-9
D gene: NA
CDR3 DNA: TGTGCCAGCAGCTTGAGTCCAGGGGCCACTGAAGCTTTCTTT
CDR3 protein: CASSLSPGATEAFF

clone size: NA
J gene: TRBJ2-1
V gene: TRBV2
D gene: NA
CDR3 DNA: TGTGCCAGCAGTGTCACCGGGGTGCTCAATGAGCAGTTCTTC
CDR3 protein: CASSVTGVLNEQFF

clone size: NA
J gene: TRBJ2-4
V gene: TRBV12-3/TRBV12-4
D gene: TRBD1
CDR3 DNA: TGTGCCAGCAGTCCTGGTATGGACAGGGGGAATGTGAAGGCCAAAAACATTCAGTACTTC
CDR3 protein: CASSPGMDRGNVKAKNIQYF

clone size: few
J gene: TRBJ2-1
V gene: TRBV29-1
D gene: NA
CDR3 DNA: TGCAGCGTTGAAGGCATGGGGGGTTCCTACAATGAGCAGTTCTTC
CDR3 protein: CSVEGMGGSYNEQFF

clone size: NA
J gene: TRBJ2-3
V gene: TRBV4-3
D gene: TRBD1
CDR3 DNA: TGCGCCAGCAGCCAAGAACCGGGACAGGGCACAGATACGCAGTATTTT
CDR3 protein: CASSQEPGQGTDTQYF

clone size: NA
J gene: TRBJ2-7
V gene: TRBV25-1
D gene: TRBD1
CDR3 DNA: TGTGCCAGCAGTATGGGACAGGGCTACGAGCAGTACTTC
CDR3 protein: CASSMGQGYEQYF

clone size: few
J gene: TRBJ1-2
V gene: TRBV24-1
D gene: NA
CDR3 DNA: TGTGCCACCAGTGATTTGGAGTCAAGCCGCGGGGGCTACACCTTC
CDR3 protein: CATSDLESSRGGYTF

clone size: many
J gene: TRBJ2-4
V gene: TRBV29-1
D gene: NA
CDR3 DNA: TGCAGCGTGGAAACAGGGATAAACATTCAGTACTTC
CDR3 protein: CSVETGINIQYF

clone size: NA
J gene: TRBJ2-7
V gene: TRBV18
D gene: NA
CDR3 DNA: TGTGCCAGCTCACCAGGCGCAAATCGAGACGAGCAGTACTTC
CDR3 protein: CASSPGANRDEQYF

clone size: NA
J gene: TRBJ2-3
V gene: TRBV5-1
D gene: TRBD2
CDR3 DNA: TGCGCCAGCAGCCGCGGGACTATATTCCCAGATACGCAGTATTTT
CDR3 protein: CASSRGTIFPDTQYF

clone size: NA
J gene: TRBJ1-2
V gene: TRBV5-6
D gene: NA
CDR3 DNA: TGTGCCAGCAGCGAAGATTGGGGAGGCTATGGCTACACCTTC
CDR3 protein: CASSEDWGGYGYTF

clone size: NA
J gene: TRBJ2-1
V gene: TRBV19
D gene: TRBD1
CDR3 DNA: TGTGCCAGTAGTATGGGACAGAGCATTTACAATGAGCAGTTCTTC
CDR3 protein: CASSMGQSIYNEQFF

clone size: NA
J gene: TRBJ1-2
V gene: TRBV4-2
D gene: NA
CDR3 DNA: TGTGCCAGCAGCCCGCGGATAGCTAACTATGGCTACACCTTC
CDR3 protein: CASSPRIANYGYTF

clone size: few
J gene: TRBJ2-3
V gene: TRBV30
D gene: NA
CDR3 DNA: TGTGCCTGGAGTGTCGGAGGGGGATCCGCAGATACGCAGTATTTT
CDR3 protein: CAWSVGGGSADTQYF

clone size: few
J gene: TRBJ1-1
V gene: TRBV29-1
D gene: NA
CDR3 DNA: TGCAGCGTTGGGATCGGGGAGACTGGAGCTTTCTTT
CDR3 protein: CSVGIGETGAFF

clone size: few
J gene: TRBJ1-1
V gene: TRBV11-1
D gene: NA
CDR3 DNA: TGTGCCAGCAGCTTTGGTCCCGGGTATGAAGGAATGAACACTGAAGCTTTCTTT
CDR3 protein: CASSFGPGYEGMNTEAFF

clone size: few
J gene: TRBJ2-3
V gene: TRBV18
D gene: NA
CDR3 DNA: TGTGCCAGCTCACCACTGGCAGGGGCCACAGATACGCAGTATTTT
CDR3 protein: CASSPLAGATDTQYF

clone size: NA
J gene: TRBJ1-5
V gene: TRBV5-1
D gene: NA
CDR3 DNA: TGCGCCAGCAGCGTAGGGCCCTTCGGGGAGCCCCAGCATTTT
CDR3 protein: CASSVGPFGEPQHF

clone size: NA
J gene: TRBJ2-2
V gene: TRBV15
D gene: NA
CDR3 DNA: TGTGCCACCAGCACCAGGGGGGGGAGGACCGGGGAGCTGTTTTTT
CDR3 protein: CATSTRGGRTGELFF

clone size: NA
J gene: TRBJ1-1
V gene: TRBV7-8
D gene: NA
CDR3 DNA: TGTGCCAGCAGCTTAGACAGGGCTGAAGCTTTCTTT
CDR3 protein: CASSLDRAEAFF

clone size: NA
J gene: TRBJ2-5
V gene: TRBV14
D gene: TRBD2
CDR3 DNA: TGTGCCAGCAGCCGACTCTCCTATCTAGCGGCCCAAGAGACCCAGTACTTC
CDR3 protein: CASSRLSYLAAQETQYF

clone size: NA
J gene: TRBJ1-3
V gene: TRBV7-2
D gene: NA
CDR3 DNA: TGTGCCAGCAGCTTAGCGGCAGGGCTTGGAAACACCATATATTTT
CDR3 protein: CASSLAAGLGNTIYF

clone size: once
J gene: TRBJ1-6
V gene: TRBV6-5
D gene: TRBD1
CDR3 DNA: TGTGCCAGCAGAATCAGGGGGCGTCCTCGGGGGGCCGATACTCCACCCCTCCACTTT
CDR3 protein: CASRIRGRPRGADTPPLHF

clone size: few
J gene: TRBJ1-4
V gene: TRBV5-1
D gene: NA
CDR3 DNA: TGCGCCAGCAGCGATGCGAGGGCGGCTAATGAAAAACTGTTTTTT
CDR3 protein: CASSDARAANEKLFF

clone size: NA
J gene: TRBJ2-3
V gene: TRBV24-1
D gene: NA
CDR3 DNA: TGTGCCACCAGTGACCCGGCTCGGAGTATTGGCACAGATACGCAGTATTTT
CDR3 protein: CATSDPARSIGTDTQYF

clone size: NA
J gene: TRBJ2-3
V gene: TRBV15
D gene: NA
CDR3 DNA: TGTGCCACCAGGGCAGACCAGGGACGTGGAGATACGCAGTATTTT
CDR3 protein: CATRADQGRGDTQYF

clone size: NA
J gene: TRBJ2-7
V gene: TRBV3-1
D gene: TRBD2
CDR3 DNA: TGTGCCAGCAGCCTTCGACTAGCGGGTCTTAACGAGCAGTACTTC
CDR3 protein: CASSLRLAGLNEQYF

clone size: few
J gene: TRBJ1-4
V gene: TRBV12-3/TRBV12-4
D gene: NA
CDR3 DNA: TGTGCCAGCAGTTTTTTCGGCGGGGGAGCTAATGAAAAACTGTTTTTT
CDR3 protein: CASSFFGGGANEKLFF

clone size: NA
J gene: TRBJ2-5
V gene: TRBV15
D gene: NA
CDR3 DNA: TGTGCCACCAGCAGAGTCACCCAAGAGACCCAGTACTTC
CDR3 protein: CATSRVTQETQYF

clone size: few
J gene: TRBJ2-3
V gene: TRBV9
D gene: NA
CDR3 DNA: TGTGCCAGCACCGTCCTTGGTGCTGCTACAGATACGCAGTATTTT
CDR3 protein: CASTVLGAATDTQYF

clone size: many
J gene: TRBJ1-2
V gene: TRBV18
D gene: NA
CDR3 DNA: TGTGCCAGCTCACCATGGGACTATGGCTACACCTTC
CDR3 protein: CASSPWDYGYTF

clone size: NA
J gene: TRBJ2-2
V gene: TRBV6-2/TRBV6-3
D gene: NA
CDR3 DNA: TGTGCCAGCAGCCCAAATCTTCCCGGGGAGCTGTTTTTT
CDR3 protein: CASSPNLPGELFF

clone size: few
J gene: TRBJ2-5
V gene: TRBV12-3/TRBV12-4
D gene: NA
CDR3 DNA: TGTGCCAGCAGTTTGGGGGGTAGGGCAGGCAACCAAGAGACCCAGTACTTC
CDR3 protein: CASSLGGRAGNQETQYF

clone size: few
J gene: TRBJ2-1
V gene: TRBV5-1
D gene: NA
CDR3 DNA: TGCGCCAGCAGCTTGGACTGGCAGATAGACTACAATGAGCAGTTCTTC
CDR3 protein: CASSLDWQIDYNEQFF